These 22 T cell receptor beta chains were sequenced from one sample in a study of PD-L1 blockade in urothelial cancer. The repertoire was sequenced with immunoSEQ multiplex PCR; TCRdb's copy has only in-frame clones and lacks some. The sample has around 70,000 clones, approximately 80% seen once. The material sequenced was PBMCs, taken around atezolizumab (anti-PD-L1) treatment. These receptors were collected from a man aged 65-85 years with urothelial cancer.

CDR3 DNA sequence: TGTGCCAGCAGTCCAGACAGGGGGGATCAGCCCCAGCATTTT. This sequence encodes CASSPDRGDQPQHF. The chain is built from TRBV2 and TRBJ1-5, with 9 bases that match TRBD1. V lost 5 bases, J lost 5 bases, and 4 bases stayed unmatched. This CDR3 has 14 amino acids. Germline CDR1 is SNHLY and CDR2 is FYNNEI.

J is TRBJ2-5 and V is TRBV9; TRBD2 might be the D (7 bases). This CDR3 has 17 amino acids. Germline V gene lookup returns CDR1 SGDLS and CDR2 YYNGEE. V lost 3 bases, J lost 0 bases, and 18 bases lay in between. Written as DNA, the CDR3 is TGTGCCAGCAGCGACGGAAAAAGGGGGGGAAACCAAGAGACCCAGTACTTC. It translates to CASSDGKRGGNQETQYF.

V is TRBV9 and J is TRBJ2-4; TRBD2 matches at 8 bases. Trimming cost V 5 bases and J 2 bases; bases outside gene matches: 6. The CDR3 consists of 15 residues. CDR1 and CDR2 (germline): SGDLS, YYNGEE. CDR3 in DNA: TGTGCCAGCAGTCTTAGCGGGGACTCCAAAAACATTCAGTACTTC. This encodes CASSLSGDSKNIQYF.

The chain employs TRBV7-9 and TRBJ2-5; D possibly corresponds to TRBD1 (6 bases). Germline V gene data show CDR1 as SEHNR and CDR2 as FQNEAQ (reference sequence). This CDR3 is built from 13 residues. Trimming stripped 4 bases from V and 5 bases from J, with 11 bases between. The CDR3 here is CASSSRGGETQYF. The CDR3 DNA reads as TGTGCCAGCAGCTCCAGGGGTGGGGAGACCCAGTACTTC.

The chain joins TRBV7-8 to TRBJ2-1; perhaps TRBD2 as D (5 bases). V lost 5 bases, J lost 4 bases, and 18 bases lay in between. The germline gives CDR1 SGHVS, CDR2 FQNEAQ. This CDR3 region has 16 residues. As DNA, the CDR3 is TGTGCCAGCAGCCGACATGAGGGAGTTGCGTACAATGAGCAGTTCTTC. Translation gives CASSRHEGVAYNEQFF.

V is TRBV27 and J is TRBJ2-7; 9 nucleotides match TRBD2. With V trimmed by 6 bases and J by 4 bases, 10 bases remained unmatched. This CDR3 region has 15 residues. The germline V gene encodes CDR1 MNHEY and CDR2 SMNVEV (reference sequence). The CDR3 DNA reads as TGTGCCAGCAGGACTAGCGGAGCGGCCCTATACGAGCAGTACTTC. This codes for CASRTSGAALYEQYF.

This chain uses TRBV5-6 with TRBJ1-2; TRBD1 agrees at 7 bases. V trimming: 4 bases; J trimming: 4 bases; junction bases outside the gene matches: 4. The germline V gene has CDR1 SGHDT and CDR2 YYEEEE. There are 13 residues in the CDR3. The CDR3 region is CASSDAGGYGYTF. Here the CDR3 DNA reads TGTGCCAGCAGCGATGCAGGGGGCTATGGCTACACCTTC. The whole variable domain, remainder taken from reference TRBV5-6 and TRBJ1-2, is DAGVTQSPTHLIKTRGQQVTLRCSPKSGHDTVSWYQQALGQGPQFIFQYYEEEERQRGNFPDRFSGHQFPNYSSELNVNALLLGDSALYLCASSDAGGYGYTFGSGTRLTVV.

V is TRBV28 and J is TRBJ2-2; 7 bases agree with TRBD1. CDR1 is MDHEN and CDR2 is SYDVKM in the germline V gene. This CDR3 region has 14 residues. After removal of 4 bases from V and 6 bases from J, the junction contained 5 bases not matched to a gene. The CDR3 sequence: CASSSDRSSGELFF. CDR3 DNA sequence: TGTGCCAGCAGTTCGGACAGGTCCTCCGGGGAGCTGTTTTTT. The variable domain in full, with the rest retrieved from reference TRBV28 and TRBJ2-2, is DVKVTQSSRYLVKRTGEKVFLECVQDMDHENMFWYRQDPGLGLRLIYFSYDVKMKEKGDIPEGYSVSREKKERFSLILESASTNQTSMYLCASSSDRSSGELFFGEGSRLTVL.

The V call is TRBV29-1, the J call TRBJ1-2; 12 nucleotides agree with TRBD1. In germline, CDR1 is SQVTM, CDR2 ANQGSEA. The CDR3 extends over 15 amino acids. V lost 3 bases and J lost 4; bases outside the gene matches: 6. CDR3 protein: CSVDERDRGLYGYTF. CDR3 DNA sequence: TGCAGCGTTGATGAAAGGGACAGGGGGCTCTATGGCTACACCTTC. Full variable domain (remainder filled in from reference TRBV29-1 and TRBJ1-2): SAVISQKPSRDICQRGTSLTIQCQVDSQVTMMFWYRQQPGQSLTLIATANQGSEATYESGFVIDKFPISRPNLTFSTLTVSNMSPEDSSIYLCSVDERDRGLYGYTFGSGTRLTVV.

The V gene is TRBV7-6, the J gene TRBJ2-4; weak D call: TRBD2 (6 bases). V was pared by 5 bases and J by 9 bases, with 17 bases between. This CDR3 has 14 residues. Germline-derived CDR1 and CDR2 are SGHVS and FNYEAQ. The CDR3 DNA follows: TGTGCCAGCAGCCCCCGCTGGGGGGAGGCCATTCAGTACTTC. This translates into CASSPRWGEAIQYF.

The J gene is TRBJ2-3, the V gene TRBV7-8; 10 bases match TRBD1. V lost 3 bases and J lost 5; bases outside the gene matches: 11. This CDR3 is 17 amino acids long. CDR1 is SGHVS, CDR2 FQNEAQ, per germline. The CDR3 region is CASSLVSGQGLGDTQYF. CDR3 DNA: TGTGCCAGCAGCTTGGTGTCGGGACAGGGGCTGGGAGATACGCAGTATTTT.

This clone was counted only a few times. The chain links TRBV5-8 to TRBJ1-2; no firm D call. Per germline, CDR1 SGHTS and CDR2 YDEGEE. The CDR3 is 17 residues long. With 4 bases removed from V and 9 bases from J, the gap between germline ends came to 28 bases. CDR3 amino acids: CASSPEGKALSLGSYTF. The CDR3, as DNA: TGTGCCAGCAGCCCCGAGGGCAAGGCCCTCTCGTTGGGGAGCTACACCTTC.

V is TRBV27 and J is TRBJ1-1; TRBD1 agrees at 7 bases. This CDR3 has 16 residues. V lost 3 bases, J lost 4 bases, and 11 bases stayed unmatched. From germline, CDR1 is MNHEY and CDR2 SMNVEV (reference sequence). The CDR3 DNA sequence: TGTGCCAGCAGTTTCGACTTAGAGGGGGCCCCCACTGAAGCTTTCTTT. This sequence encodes CASSFDLEGAPTEAFF.

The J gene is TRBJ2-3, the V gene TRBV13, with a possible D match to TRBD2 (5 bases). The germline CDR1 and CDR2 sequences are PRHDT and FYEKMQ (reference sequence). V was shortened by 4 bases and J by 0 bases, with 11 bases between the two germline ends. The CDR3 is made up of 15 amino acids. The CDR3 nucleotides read TGTGCCAGCAGCTCCCCCAAGCGGAGCACAGATACGCAGTATTTT. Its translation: CASSSPKRSTDTQYF.

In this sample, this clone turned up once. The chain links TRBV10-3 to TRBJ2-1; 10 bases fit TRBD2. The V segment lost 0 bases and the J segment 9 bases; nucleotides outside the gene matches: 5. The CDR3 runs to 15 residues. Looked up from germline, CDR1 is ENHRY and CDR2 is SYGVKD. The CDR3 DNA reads TGTGCCATCAGTGAGTCCCTAGCGGGAGAAGGTGAGCAGTTCTTC. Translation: CAISESLAGEGEQFF.

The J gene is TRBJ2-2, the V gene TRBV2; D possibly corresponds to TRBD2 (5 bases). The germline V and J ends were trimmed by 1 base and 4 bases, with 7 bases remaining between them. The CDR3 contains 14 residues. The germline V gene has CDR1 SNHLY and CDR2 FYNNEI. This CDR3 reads CASSEEGATGELFF. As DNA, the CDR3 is TGTGCCAGCAGTGAAGAGGGAGCCACCGGGGAGCTGTTTTTT.

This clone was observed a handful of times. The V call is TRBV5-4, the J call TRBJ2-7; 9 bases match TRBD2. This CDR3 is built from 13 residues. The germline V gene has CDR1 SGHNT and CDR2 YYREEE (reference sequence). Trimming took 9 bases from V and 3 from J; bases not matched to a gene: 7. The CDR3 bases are TGTGCCACCCAACTAGCGGGTTTCTACGAGCAGTACTTC. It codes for CATQLAGFYEQYF.

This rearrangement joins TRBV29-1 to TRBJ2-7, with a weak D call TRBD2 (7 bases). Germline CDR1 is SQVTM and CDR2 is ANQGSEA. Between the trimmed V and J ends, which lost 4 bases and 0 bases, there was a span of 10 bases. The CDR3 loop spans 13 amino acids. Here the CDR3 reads CSVVRGPSYEQYF. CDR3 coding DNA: TGCAGCGTTGTGCGGGGGCCCTCCTACGAGCAGTACTTC.

CDR3 nucleotides: TGTGCCAGCAGTTACGGGGGAGGGAGGACCCAGTACTTC. Its protein is CASSYGGGRTQYF. The V gene is TRBV6-5, the J gene TRBJ2-5; 7 bases agree with TRBD2. V lost 2 bases to trimming and J lost 7 bases; unmatched junction nucleotides: 4. CDR3 length equals 13 residues. Germline-derived CDR1 and CDR2 are MNHEY and SVGAGI.

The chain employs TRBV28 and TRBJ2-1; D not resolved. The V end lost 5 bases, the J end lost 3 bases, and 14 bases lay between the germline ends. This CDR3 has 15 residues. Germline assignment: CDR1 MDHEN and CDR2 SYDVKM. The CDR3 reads CASSTHSRVYNEQFF. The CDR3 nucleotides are TGTGCCAGCAGTACCCACAGCCGAGTCTACAATGAGCAGTTCTTC.

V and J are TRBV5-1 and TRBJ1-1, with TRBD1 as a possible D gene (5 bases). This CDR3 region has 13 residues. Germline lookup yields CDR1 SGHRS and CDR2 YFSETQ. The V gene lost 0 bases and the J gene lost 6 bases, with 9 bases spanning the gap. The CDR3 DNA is TGCGCCAGCAGCTTGGGCGGGGGGGCTGAAGCTTTCTTT. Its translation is CASSLGGGAEAFF.

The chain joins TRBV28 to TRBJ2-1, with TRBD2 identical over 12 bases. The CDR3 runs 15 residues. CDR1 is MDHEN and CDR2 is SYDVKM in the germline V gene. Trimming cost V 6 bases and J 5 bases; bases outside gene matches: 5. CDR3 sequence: CASSVGLAGNNEQFF. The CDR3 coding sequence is TGTGCCAGCAGCGTCGGACTAGCGGGAAACAATGAGCAGTTCTTC.